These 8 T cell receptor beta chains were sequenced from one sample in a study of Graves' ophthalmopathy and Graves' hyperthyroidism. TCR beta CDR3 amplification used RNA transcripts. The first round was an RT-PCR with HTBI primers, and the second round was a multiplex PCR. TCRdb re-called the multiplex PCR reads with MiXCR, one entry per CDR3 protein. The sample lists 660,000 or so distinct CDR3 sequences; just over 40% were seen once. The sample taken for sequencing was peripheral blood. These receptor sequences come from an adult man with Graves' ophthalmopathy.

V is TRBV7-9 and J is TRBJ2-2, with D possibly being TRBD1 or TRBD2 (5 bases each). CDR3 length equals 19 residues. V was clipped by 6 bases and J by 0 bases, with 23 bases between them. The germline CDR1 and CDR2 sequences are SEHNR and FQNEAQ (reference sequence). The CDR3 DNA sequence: TGTGCCAGCAGTTCTCCGGTCGGTAAACGGGGACCGAACACCGGGGAGCTGTTTTTT. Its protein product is CASSSPVGKRGPNTGELFF.

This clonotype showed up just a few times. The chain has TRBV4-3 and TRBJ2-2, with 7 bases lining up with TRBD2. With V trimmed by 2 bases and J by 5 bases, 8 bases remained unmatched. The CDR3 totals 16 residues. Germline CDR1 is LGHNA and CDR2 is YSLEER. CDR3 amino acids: CASSQPGGSGTGELFF. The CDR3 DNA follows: TGCGCCAGCAGCCAACCGGGGGGTTCGGGTACCGGGGAGCTGTTTTTT.

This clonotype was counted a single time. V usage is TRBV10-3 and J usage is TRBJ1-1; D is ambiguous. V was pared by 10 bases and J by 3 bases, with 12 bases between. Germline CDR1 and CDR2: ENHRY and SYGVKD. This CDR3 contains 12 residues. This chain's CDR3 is CASLFQDTEAFF. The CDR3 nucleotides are TGTGCCAGCTTGTTCCAGGACACTGAAGCTTTCTTT.

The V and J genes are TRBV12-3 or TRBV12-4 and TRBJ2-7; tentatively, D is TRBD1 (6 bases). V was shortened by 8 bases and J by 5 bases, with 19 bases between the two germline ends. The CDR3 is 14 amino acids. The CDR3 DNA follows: TGTGCCAGCGGTCAGGAGACAGGCTTGGACGAGCAGTACTTC. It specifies CASGQETGLDEQYF.

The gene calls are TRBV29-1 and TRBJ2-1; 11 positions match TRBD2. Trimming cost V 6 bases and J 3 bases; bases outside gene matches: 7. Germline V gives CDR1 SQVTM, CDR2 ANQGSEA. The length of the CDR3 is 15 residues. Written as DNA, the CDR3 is TGCAGCGTCGGGGGAGGGACTAGCGGCTACAATGAGCAGTTCTTC. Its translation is CSVGGGTSGYNEQFF.

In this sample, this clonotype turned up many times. The CDR3 DNA is TGTGCCAGCAGTTTTGGTAGGGGAGGAGGTTCACCCCTCCACTTT. It encodes CASSFGRGGGSPLHF. V and J are TRBV12-3 or TRBV12-4 and TRBJ1-6, with a weak D call TRBD1 (5 bases). V dropped 3 bases and J dropped 9 bases, with 15 bases sitting between them. This CDR3 is built from 15 residues.

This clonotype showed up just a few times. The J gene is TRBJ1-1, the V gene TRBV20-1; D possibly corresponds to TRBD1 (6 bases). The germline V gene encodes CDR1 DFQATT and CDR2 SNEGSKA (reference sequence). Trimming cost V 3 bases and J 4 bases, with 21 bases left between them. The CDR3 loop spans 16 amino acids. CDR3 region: CSASFRGRKQGTEAFF. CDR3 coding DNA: TGCAGTGCTAGTTTCCGGGGGCGAAAGCAGGGCACTGAAGCTTTCTTT.

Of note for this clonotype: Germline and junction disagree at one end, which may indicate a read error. CDR3 amino acids: CAISESRDANTGELFF. DNA for the CDR3: TGTGCCATCAGTGAGTCCCGGGACGCGAACACTGGGGAGCTGTTTTTT. The J gene is TRBJ2-2, the V gene TRBV10-3, with D tentatively TRBD1 or TRBD2 (5 bases each). This CDR3 has 16 amino acids. Germline-derived CDR1 and CDR2 are ENHRY and SYGVKD.